This TCR beta chain was sequenced during a study of shared clonotypes between healthy human individuals. Trimming left V 1 base short and J 1 base short, with 10 bases between. The CDR3 length is 15 residues. Germline V gives CDR1 SGHAT, CDR2 FQNNGV. The table came from immunoSEQ multiplex PCR; TCRdb's copy has only in-frame clones and leaves some out. The sample records more than 2 million clones, around 95% being singletons. The rearrangement uses TRBV11-2 and TRBJ2-5; tentative D call: TRBD1 (6 bases). The clonotype comes from a man aged 18 to 29 in good health. Specimen: naive CD4+ T cells sorted from blood. Subset specified: CD45RA+ positively selected. The CDR3: CASSLGPTGQETQYF. The CDR3 nucleotides are TGTGCCAGCAGCTTAGGGCCGACAGGCCAAGAGACCCAGTACTTC.